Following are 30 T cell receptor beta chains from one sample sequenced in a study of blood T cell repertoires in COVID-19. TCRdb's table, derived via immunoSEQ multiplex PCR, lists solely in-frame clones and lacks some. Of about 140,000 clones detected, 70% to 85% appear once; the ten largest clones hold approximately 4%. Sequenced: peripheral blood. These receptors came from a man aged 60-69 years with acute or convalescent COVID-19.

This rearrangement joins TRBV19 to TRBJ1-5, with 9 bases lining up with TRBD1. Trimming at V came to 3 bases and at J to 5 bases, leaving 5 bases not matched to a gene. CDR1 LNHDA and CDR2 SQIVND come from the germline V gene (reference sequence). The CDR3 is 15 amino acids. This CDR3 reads CASSIRGQGHQPQHF. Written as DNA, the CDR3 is TGTGCCAGTAGTATCAGGGGACAGGGTCATCAGCCCCAGCATTTT.

CDR3: CASSQGDRGLNEQFF. DNA for the CDR3: TGTGCCAGCAGCCAAGGGGACAGGGGGTTGAATGAGCAGTTCTTC. The chain has TRBV4-2 and TRBJ2-1; 11 nucleotides match TRBD1. CDR3 size: 15 residues. The V segment lost 1 base and the J segment 7 bases; nucleotides outside the gene matches: 3. In germline, CDR1 is LGHNA, CDR2 YNFKEQ.

In DNA form, the CDR3 reads TGTGCCAGCAGCTCTAGCTTGGGGTTCCCCTACGAGCAGTACTTC. This translates into CASSSSLGFPYEQYF. This chain links TRBV7-9 with TRBJ2-7, with D tentatively TRBD2 (5 bases). Germline CDR1 SEHNR, CDR2 FQNEAQ (reference sequence). V was trimmed by 4 bases and J by 2 bases, leaving 15 bases between them. This CDR3 is 15 amino acids long.

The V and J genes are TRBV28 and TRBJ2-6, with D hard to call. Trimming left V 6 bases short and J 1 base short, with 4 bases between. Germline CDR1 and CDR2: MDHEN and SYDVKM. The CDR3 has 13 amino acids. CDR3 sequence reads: CASRLSGANVLTF. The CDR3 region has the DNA TGTGCCAGCAGACTATCTGGGGCCAACGTCCTGACTTTC.

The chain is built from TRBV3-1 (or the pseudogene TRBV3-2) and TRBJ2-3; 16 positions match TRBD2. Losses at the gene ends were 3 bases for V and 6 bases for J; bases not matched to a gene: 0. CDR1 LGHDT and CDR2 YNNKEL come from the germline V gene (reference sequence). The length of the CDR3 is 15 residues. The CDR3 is CASSQGLAGGDTQYF. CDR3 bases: TGTGCCAGCAGCCAGGGACTAGCGGGAGGGGATACGCAGTATTTT.

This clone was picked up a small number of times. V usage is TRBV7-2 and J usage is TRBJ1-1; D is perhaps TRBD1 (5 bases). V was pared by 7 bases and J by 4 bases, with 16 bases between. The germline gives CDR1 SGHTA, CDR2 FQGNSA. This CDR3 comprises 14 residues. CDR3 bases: TGTGCCAGCACCCCCTCGAAAGGGGTCACTGAAGCTTTCTTT. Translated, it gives CASTPSKGVTEAFF.

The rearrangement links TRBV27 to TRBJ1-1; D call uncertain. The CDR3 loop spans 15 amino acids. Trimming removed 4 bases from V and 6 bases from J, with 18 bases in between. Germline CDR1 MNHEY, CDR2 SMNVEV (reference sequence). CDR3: CASSSISHVRAEAFF. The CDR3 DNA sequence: TGTGCCAGCAGTTCGATCTCACATGTACGGGCTGAAGCTTTCTTT.

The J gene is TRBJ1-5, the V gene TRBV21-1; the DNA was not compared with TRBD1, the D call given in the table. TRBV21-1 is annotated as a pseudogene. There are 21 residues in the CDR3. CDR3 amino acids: CASSTHKEIHRGREGNQPQHF. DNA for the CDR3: TGTGCCAGCAGCACCCACAAGGAAATCCACAGGGGGCGCGAGGGCAATCAGCCCCAGCATTTT.

CDR3 DNA: TGTGCCATCAGTGTCAGGGCTGAGCAGTTCTTC. Translated, it gives CAISVRAEQFF. The chain combines TRBV10-3 with TRBJ2-1, with TRBD1 as a possible D gene (5 bases). With 4 bases removed from V and 9 bases from J, the gap between germline ends came to 7 bases. Germline V gives CDR1 ENHRY, CDR2 SYGVKD. The length of the CDR3 is 11 residues.

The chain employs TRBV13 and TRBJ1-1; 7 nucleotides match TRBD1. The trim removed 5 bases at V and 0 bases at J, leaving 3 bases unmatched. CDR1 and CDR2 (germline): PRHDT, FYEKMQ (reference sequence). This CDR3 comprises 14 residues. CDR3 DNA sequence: TGTGCCAGCAGCGCGGGACAGATGAACACTGAAGCTTTCTTT. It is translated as CASSAGQMNTEAFF.

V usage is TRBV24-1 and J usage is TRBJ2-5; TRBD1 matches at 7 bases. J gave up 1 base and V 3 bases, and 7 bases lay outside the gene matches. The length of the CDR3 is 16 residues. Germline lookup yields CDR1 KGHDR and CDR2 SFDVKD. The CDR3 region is CATSDGGQKIQETQYF. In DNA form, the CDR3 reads TGTGCCACCAGTGATGGGGGACAGAAAATCCAAGAGACCCAGTACTTC.

CDR3 sequence: CASSHPGGEGYEQYF. The CDR3 DNA sequence: TGTGCCAGCAGCCACCCGGGGGGTGAAGGGTACGAGCAGTACTTC. The chain is built from TRBV3-1 (or the pseudogene TRBV3-2) and TRBJ2-7; 7 bases are shared with TRBD2. Losses at the gene ends were 3 bases for V and 4 bases for J; bases not matched to a gene: 9. This CDR3 contains 15 residues. Germline assignment: CDR1 LGHDT and CDR2 YNNKEL (reference sequence).

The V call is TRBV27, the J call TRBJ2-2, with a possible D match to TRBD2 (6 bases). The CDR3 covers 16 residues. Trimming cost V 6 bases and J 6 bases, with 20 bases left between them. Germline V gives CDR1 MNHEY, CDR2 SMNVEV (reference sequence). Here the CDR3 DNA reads TGTGCCAGCAGCTATGGAGGGTGGGGGTCCGCCGGGGAGCTGTTTTTT. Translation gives CASSYGGWGSAGELFF.

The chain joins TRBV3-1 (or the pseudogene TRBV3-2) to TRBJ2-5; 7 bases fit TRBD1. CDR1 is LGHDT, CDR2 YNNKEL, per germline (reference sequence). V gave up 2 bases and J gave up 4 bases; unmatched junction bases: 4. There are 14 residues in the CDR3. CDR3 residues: CASSQNRQGETQYF. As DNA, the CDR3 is TGTGCCAGCAGCCAAAACCGACAGGGAGAGACCCAGTACTTC.

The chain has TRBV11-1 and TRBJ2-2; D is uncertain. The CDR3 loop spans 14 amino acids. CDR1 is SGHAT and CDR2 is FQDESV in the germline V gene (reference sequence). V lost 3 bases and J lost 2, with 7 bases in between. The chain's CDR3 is CASSFQINTGELFF. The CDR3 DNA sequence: TGTGCCAGCAGCTTCCAGATCAACACCGGGGAGCTGTTTTTT.

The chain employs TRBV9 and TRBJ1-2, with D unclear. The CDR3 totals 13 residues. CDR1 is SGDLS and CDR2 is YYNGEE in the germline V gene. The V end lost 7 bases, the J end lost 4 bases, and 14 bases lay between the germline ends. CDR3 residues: CASGLGQSYGYTF. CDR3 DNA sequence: TGTGCCAGCGGACTTGGGCAGTCCTATGGCTACACCTTC.

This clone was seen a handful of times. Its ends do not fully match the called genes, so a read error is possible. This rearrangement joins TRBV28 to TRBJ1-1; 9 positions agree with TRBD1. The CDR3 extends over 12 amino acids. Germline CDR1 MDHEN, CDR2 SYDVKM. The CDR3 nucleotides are TGTGCCAGCAGAACAGGGGGCACTGGAGCTTTCTTT. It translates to CASRTGGTGAFF.

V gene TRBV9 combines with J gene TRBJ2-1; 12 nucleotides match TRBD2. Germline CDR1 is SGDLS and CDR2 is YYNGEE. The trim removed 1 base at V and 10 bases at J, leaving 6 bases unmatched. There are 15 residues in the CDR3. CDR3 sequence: CASSVRLAGEGEQFF. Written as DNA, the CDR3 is TGTGCCAGCAGCGTACGACTAGCGGGAGAGGGGGAGCAGTTCTTC.

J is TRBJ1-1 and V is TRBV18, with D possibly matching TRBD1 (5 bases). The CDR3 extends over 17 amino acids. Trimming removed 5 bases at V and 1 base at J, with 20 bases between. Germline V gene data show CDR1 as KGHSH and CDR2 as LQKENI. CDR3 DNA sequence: TGTGCCAGCTCAGCAACCGGGAGGGGTGCAAGGAACACTGAAGCTTTCTTT. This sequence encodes CASSATGRGARNTEAFF.

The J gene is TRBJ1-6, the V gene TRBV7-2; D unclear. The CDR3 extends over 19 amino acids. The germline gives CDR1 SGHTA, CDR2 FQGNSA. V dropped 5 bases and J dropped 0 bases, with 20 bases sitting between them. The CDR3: CASSLDRAPRASYNSPLHF. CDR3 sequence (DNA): TGTGCCAGCAGCCTCGACCGGGCTCCGAGGGCCTCCTATAATTCACCCCTCCACTTT.

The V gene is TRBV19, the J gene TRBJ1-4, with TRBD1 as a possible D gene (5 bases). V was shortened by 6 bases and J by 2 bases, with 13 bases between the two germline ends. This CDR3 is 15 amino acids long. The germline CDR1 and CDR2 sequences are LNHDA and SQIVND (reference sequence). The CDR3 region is CASRSGIRTNEKLFF. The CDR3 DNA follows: TGTGCCAGTAGATCAGGGATCCGCACTAATGAAAAACTGTTTTTT.

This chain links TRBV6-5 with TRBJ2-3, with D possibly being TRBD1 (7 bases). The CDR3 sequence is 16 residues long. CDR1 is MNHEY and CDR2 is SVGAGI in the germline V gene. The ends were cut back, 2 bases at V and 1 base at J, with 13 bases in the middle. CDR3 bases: TGTGCCAGCAGTTACCGGAGGGGGCTGGGCACAGATACGCAGTATTTT. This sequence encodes CASSYRRGLGTDTQYF.

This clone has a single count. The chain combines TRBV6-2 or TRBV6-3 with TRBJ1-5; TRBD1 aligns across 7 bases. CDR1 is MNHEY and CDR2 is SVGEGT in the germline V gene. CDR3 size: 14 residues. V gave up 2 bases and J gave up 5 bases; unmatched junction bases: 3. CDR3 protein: CASSYGTDYQPQHF. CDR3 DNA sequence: TGTGCCAGCAGTTACGGGACAGATTATCAGCCCCAGCATTTT.

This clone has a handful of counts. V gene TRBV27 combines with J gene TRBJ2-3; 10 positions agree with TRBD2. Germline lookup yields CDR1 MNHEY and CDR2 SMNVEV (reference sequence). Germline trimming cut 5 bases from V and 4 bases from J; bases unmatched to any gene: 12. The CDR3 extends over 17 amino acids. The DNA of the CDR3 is TGTGCCAGCAGTCCAATCCGGGTAGCGGGAGGCGCAGATACGCAGTATTTT. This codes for CASSPIRVAGGADTQYF.

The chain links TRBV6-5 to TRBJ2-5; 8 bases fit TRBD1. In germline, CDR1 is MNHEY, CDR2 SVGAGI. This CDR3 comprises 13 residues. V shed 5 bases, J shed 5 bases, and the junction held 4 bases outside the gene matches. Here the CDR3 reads CASSPRQGETQYF. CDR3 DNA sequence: TGTGCCAGCAGTCCCCGACAGGGGGAGACCCAGTACTTC.

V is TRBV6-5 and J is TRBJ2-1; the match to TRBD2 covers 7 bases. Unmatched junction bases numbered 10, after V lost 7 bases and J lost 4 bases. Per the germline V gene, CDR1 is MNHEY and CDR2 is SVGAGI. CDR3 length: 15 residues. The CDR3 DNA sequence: TGTGCCAGCAAGCGTAGCGCGGGAGAATACAATGAGCAGTTCTTC. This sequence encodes CASKRSAGEYNEQFF.

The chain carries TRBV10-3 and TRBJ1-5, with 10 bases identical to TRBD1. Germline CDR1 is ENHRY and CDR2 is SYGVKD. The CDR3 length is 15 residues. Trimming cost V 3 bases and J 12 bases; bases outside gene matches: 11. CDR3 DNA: TGTGCCATCAGTGAATCCCGGGACAGGGGAGAACTCCAGCATTTT. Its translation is CAISESRDRGELQHF.

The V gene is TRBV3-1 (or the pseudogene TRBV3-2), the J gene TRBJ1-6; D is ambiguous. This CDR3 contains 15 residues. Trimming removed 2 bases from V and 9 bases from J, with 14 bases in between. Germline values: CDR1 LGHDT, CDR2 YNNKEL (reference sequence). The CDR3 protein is CASSQICLVSSPLHF. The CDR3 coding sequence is TGTGCCAGCAGCCAAATATGCCTGGTGAGTTCACCCCTCCACTTT.

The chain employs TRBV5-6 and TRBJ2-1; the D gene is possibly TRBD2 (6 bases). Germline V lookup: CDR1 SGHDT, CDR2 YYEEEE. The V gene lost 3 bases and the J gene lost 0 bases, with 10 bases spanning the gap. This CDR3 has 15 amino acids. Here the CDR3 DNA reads TGTGCCAGCAGCTCGCGGGAAAACTCCTACAATGAGCAGTTCTTC. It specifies CASSSRENSYNEQFF.

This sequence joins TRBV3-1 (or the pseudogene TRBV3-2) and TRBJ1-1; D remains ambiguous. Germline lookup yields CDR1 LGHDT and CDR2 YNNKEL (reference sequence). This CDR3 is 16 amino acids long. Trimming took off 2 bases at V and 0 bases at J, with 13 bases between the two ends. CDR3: CASSQWQVTMNTEAFF. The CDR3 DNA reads TGTGCCAGCAGCCAATGGCAGGTGACGATGAACACTGAAGCTTTCTTT.